Listed here are 11 T cell receptor beta chains from one sample, sequenced in a study of cytomegalovirus exposure and HLA in healthy donors. Amplification used 60 Vbeta primers and 13 Jbeta primers. Libraries were prepared by immunoSEQ multiplex PCR; TCRdb keeps only in-frame clonotypes and omits some of them. This table holds around 140,000 clones, roughly three fifths found once. Sequencing was done on a sample of PBMCs. The receptors originated from a male donor in good health and CMV-seronegative.

The chain employs TRBV11-2 and TRBJ2-7; TRBD1 matches at 7 bases. The CDR3 covers 15 residues. Germline V gene lookup returns CDR1 SGHAT and CDR2 FQNNGV. After removal of 4 bases from V and 2 bases from J, the junction contained 8 bases not matched to a gene. This CDR3 reads CASSSTPGTAYEQYF. CDR3 DNA sequence: TGTGCCAGCAGCTCAACCCCCGGGACAGCCTACGAGCAGTACTTC.

V gene TRBV10-3 combines with J gene TRBJ2-3; 7 nucleotides agree with TRBD1. After removal of 6 bases from V and 1 base from J, the junction contained 4 bases not matched to a gene. CDR3 length equals 14 residues. Germline assignment: CDR1 ENHRY and CDR2 SYGVKD. CDR3 loop: CAIRTGTGTDTQYF. The CDR3, as DNA: TGTGCCATCAGAACCGGGACAGGCACAGATACGCAGTATTTT.

The J gene is TRBJ2-2, the V gene TRBV28; D is undetermined. This CDR3 comprises 12 residues. The germline V gene encodes CDR1 MDHEN and CDR2 SYDVKM. The V end lost 2 bases, the J end lost 10 bases, and 8 bases lay between the germline ends. CDR3 in DNA: TGTGCCAGCAGTTTAGCGTCCCTGGAGCTGTTTTTT. This sequence encodes CASSLASLELFF.

V and J are TRBV7-9 and TRBJ1-2, with no clear D. With 0 bases removed from V and 5 bases from J, the gap between germline ends came to 22 bases. There are 18 residues in the CDR3. CDR1 and CDR2 from the germline V gene are SEHNR and FQNEAQ (reference sequence). The CDR3 DNA is TGTGCCAGCAGCTTAGCGACTTGGCAGCTCGTCAATTCTTATGGCTACACCTTC. Its translation: CASSLATWQLVNSYGYTF.

The chain uses TRBV9 and TRBJ1-1; D is ambiguous. V lost 4 bases, J lost 2 bases, and 18 bases lay in between. Per germline, CDR1 SGDLS and CDR2 YYNGEE. CDR3 length equals 16 residues. The CDR3 DNA sequence: TGTGCCAGCAGCCCCCCTCTCTTAGGAGATAACACTGAAGCTTTCTTT. Amino acid sequence: CASSPPLLGDNTEAFF.

The CDR3 region is CASSVTGDTQYF. Written as DNA, the CDR3 is TGTGCCAGCAGCGTCACAGGGGATACGCAGTATTTT. This chain joins TRBV6-6 and TRBJ2-3, with a weak D call TRBD1 (6 bases). In germline, CDR1 is MNHNY, CDR2 SVGAGI (reference sequence). The V and J ends lost 6 bases and 6 bases respectively, with 10 bases between them. The CDR3 covers 12 residues.

V is TRBV7-2 and J is TRBJ2-5, with D hard to call. This CDR3 has 13 amino acids. Germline CDR1 is SGHTA and CDR2 is FQGNSA. With 3 bases removed from V and 2 bases from J, the gap between germline ends came to 7 bases. The CDR3 DNA follows: TGTGCCAGCAGCTTCCAGGTACAAGAGACCCAGTACTTC. Translation gives CASSFQVQETQYF.

The V and J genes are TRBV25-1 and TRBJ2-1, with 9 bases lining up with TRBD1. The V gene's germline CDR1 is MGHDK and CDR2 SYGVNS. CDR3 length: 16 residues. V shed 3 bases, J shed 7 bases, and the junction held 10 bases outside the gene matches. The CDR3 region is CASSDSRTGERNEQFF. As DNA, the CDR3 is TGTGCCAGCAGTGACTCCAGGACAGGGGAGAGGAATGAGCAGTTCTTC. The whole variable domain, filled in from reference TRBV25-1 and TRBJ2-1, reads EADIYQTPRYLVIGTGKKITLECSQTMGHDKMYWYQQDPGMELHLIHYSYGVNSTEKGDLSSESTVSRIRTEHFPLTLESARPSHTSQYLCASSDSRTGERNEQFFGPGTRLTVL.

The chain carries TRBV7-9 and TRBJ1-5, with D possibly matching TRBD1 (6 bases). The CDR3 sequence is 14 residues long. Germline V gene lookup returns CDR1 SEHNR and CDR2 FQNEAQ (reference sequence). V was cut by 3 bases and J by 4 bases, with 10 bases left in between. The CDR3 DNA reads as TGTGCCAGCAGCTTGGACAGTGCTAATCAGCCCCAGCATTTT. It codes for CASSLDSANQPQHF. Complete variable domain (other parts from reference TRBV7-9 and TRBJ1-5): DTGVSQNPRHKITKRGQNVTFRCDPISEHNRLYWYRQTLGQGPEFLTYFQNEAQLEKSRLLSDRFSAERPKGSFSTLEIQRTEQGDSAMYLCASSLDSANQPQHFGDGTRLSIL.

This clone has a handful of counts. The chain recombines TRBV30 with TRBJ2-4; maybe TRBD2 (7 bases). Germline CDR1 GTSNPN, CDR2 SVGIG (reference sequence). This CDR3 has 14 residues. Trimming pared 2 bases from V and 6 bases from J, leaving 14 bases between. This chain's CDR3 is CAWSHRGGINIQYF. Written as DNA, the CDR3 is TGTGCCTGGAGTCATAGGGGGGGTATAAACATTCAGTACTTC.

The chain links TRBV9 to TRBJ2-4; 11 bases map to TRBD1. CDR1 is SGDLS, CDR2 YYNGEE, per germline. J lost 8 bases, V lost 0 bases, and 4 bases had no gene match. The CDR3 is made up of 15 amino acids. CDR3 residues: CASSVEGQGVHIQYF. Written as DNA, the CDR3 is TGTGCCAGCAGCGTAGAGGGACAGGGGGTACACATTCAGTACTTC.